This T cell receptor (beta chain) came from a study of response to subunit inactivated influenza vaccine. Study-level findings and limits: The authors put forward the suggestion that each seasonal influenza vaccination may bring in only a limited number of new T cells.

This clonotype appeared a few times. Its antigen is as yet unknown. The CDR3 spans 11 residues. Deletions cut 5 bases from V and 6 bases from J, with 7 bases between. Germline-derived CDR1 and CDR2 are SGHTA and FQGNSA. MiXCR, run by TCRdb on the RT-PCR reads, gives a single entry per CDR3 protein. This sample has some 500,000 distinct CDR3 sequences, with less than 30% found just once. The source was CD4+ T cells sorted from PBMCs, collected roughly 5 days after vaccination. The chain carries TRBV7-2 and TRBJ2-5, with D uncertain. The clonotype originates from a man aged 50 to 60 who received an inactivated influenza vaccine. This CDR3 reads CASSTAQTQYF. The CDR3 coding sequence is TGTGCCAGCAGCACTGCCCAGACCCAGTACTTC.